Listed below are T cell receptor beta chains from one sample, sequenced in a study of early T cells in non-severe SARS-CoV-2 infection. Via MiXCR, TCRdb re-called the 5' RACE reads, giving one row per CDR3 protein. The table includes roughly 93,000 distinct CDR3 sequences, roughly 11% detected once. Source material: whole blood. The source is an adult who was a healthcare worker with PCR-confirmed SARS-CoV-2 infection or an uninfected control (not recorded which). Each CDR3 is given without its conserved first and last residue. Size tells how often a clone was seen (once, few, many) or the class of an expanded clone, and some rows leave it out.

j_call: TRBJ2-2
clone_size: many
v_call: TRBV9
cdr3_aa: ASRTAYNTGELF

j_call: TRBJ1-1
clone_size: many
v_call: TRBV14
cdr3_aa: ASSPVPVTVTEAF

j_call: TRBJ1-4
clone_size: many
v_call: TRBV6-6
cdr3_aa: ASSYPPRQDNEKLF

j_call: TRBJ2-4
clone_size: many
v_call: TRBV27
cdr3_aa: ASSPYNTEAKNIQY

j_call: TRBJ1-2
clone_size: few
v_call: TRBV20-1
cdr3_aa: SARARTGSDIEDGYT

j_call: TRBJ2-1
clone_size: .
v_call: TRBV20-1
cdr3_aa: SARVGGFSYNEQF

j_call: TRBJ1-2
clone_size: few
v_call: TRBV7-9
cdr3_aa: ASSLVGFYGYT

j_call: TRBJ2-7
clone_size: few
v_call: TRBV7-3
cdr3_aa: ASSQGVEQY

j_call: TRBJ2-7
clone_size: .
v_call: TRBV5-1
cdr3_aa: ASTDYLVREQY

j_call: TRBJ2-3
clone_size: .
v_call: TRBV5-1
cdr3_aa: ASSVEFTDTQY